The source of this T cell receptor (beta chain) is a study of cytomegalovirus exposure and HLA in healthy donors. Study-level results: The authors later found HLA-associated TCR beta chains more clonally expanded than equally common others.

CDR1 is LNHDA, CDR2 SQIVND, per germline (reference sequence). The V and J ends lost 8 bases and 3 bases respectively, with 16 bases between them. This CDR3 is built from 14 residues. Vbeta (60) and Jbeta (13) primers were used in the PCR. Assay used: immunoSEQ multiplex PCR; TCRdb lists only in-frame clones, some missing. Here the sample spans 60,000 to 75,000 clones, 75% to 80% being singletons. In the case of this clone: Its target is not known.

The receptor's source is a man younger than 35 in good health and CMV-seropositive. Material for sequencing was PBMCs. V usage is TRBV19 and J usage is TRBJ1-1; tentative D call: TRBD1 (5 bases). CDR3 protein: CASEPSGWDTEAFF. DNA for the CDR3: TGTGCCAGTGAGCCTTCAGGGTGGGACACTGAAGCTTTCTTT.